This T cell receptor (beta chain) was retrieved from a study of T cells expressing NK-cell markers. One entry per CDR3 protein, without DNA, is what TCRdb gives after re-calling the 5' RACE reads. The sample includes about 390,000 distinct CDR3 sequences. The study, taken as a whole, reports: In a group of 5 to 7 donors, dominant NKG2C+ clonotypes represented about 1.0-7.5% of CD8+ T cells. One observes that, in a few donors, these clonotypes were also the leading ones within the CD3+CD56-NKG2C+ fraction.

Concerning this clonotype itself: Its target is unknown.

Germline values: CDR1 WSHSY, CDR2 SAAADI. The CDR3 is 11 residues long. The V and J genes are TRBV10-2 and TRBJ2-7. The sample consisted of blood T cells: a sorted CD56 or NKG2C T cell subset, CD4+ or CD8+ T cells, or bulk PBMC T cells (not recorded which). The origin of this receptor is a woman aged 50 to 65 in good health. The CDR3 spells CASSEKYEQYF.